These 2 T cell receptor beta chains came from one sample sequenced in a study of cytomegalovirus exposure and HLA in healthy donors. Primers for the PCR totalled 60 Vbeta and 13 Jbeta. Sequenced by immunoSEQ multiplex PCR; TCRdb stores in-frame clones only, minus some. The data show around 210,000 clones, more than 70% seen once. Sequences were obtained from PBMCs. These receptors were obtained from a boy aged 5 to 17 in good health and CMV-seronegative.

The chain uses TRBV15 and TRBJ2-5; D uncertain. Trimming pared 1 base from V and 1 base from J, leaving 7 bases between. Looked up from germline, CDR1 is LNHNV and CDR2 is YYDKDF (reference sequence). This CDR3 is 14 amino acids long. As DNA, the CDR3 is TGTGCCACCAGCAGAGCTCTATTCCAAGAGACCCAGTACTTC. Translation: CATSRALFQETQYF.

This chain joins TRBV5-1 and TRBJ1-2; 9 nucleotides line up with TRBD1. CDR1 and CDR2 from the germline V gene are SGHRS and YFSETQ. V lost 2 bases to trimming and J lost 6 bases; unmatched junction nucleotides: 2. There are 13 residues in the CDR3. The CDR3 sequence: CASSFDRGDGYTF. The DNA of the CDR3 is TGCGCCAGCAGCTTCGACAGGGGGGATGGCTACACCTTC.